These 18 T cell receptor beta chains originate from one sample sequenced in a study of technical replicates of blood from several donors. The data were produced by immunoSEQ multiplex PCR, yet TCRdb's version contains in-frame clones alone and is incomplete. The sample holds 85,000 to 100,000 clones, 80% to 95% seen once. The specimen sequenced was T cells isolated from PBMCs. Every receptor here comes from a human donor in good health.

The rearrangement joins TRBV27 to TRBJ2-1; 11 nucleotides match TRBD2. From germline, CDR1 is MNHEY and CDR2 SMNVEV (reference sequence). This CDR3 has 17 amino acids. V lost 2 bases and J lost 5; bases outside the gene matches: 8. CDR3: CASSLTTSGVTHNEQFF. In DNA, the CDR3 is TGTGCCAGCAGTTTAACGACTAGCGGGGTCACTCACAATGAGCAGTTCTTC.

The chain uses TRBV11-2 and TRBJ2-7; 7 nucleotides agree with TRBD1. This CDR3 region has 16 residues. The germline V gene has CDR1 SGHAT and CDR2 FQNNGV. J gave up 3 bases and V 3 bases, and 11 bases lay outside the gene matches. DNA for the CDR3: TGTGCCAGCAGCTTGGGGTCCGGGACAGTAATCTACGAGCAGTACTTC. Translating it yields CASSLGSGTVIYEQYF.

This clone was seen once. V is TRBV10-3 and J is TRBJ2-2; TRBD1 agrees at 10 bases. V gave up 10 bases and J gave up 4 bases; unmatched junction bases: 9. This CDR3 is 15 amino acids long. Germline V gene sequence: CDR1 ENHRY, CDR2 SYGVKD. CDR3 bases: TGTGCCACCCATATGGGACAGGGGCGCACCGGGGAGCTGTTTTTT. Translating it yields CATHMGQGRTGELFF.

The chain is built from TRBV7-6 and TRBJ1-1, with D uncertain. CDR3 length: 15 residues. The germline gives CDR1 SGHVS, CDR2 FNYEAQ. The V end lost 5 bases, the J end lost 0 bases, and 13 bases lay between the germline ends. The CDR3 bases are TGTGCCAGCAGCCCCCGTGGCGGTTTGAACACTGAAGCTTTCTTT. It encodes CASSPRGGLNTEAFF.

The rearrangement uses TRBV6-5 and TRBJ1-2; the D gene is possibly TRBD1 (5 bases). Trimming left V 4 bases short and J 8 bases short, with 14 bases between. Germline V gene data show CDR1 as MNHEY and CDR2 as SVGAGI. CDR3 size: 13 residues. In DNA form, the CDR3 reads TGTGCCAGCAGTTTAGGGGTCCGGAAGGGCTACACCTTC. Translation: CASSLGVRKGYTF.

Here the CDR3 DNA reads TGTGCCAGCAGCAAAGTTGGCCTAGCCTACTACGAGCAGTACTTC. This translates into CASSKVGLAYYEQYF. This chain links TRBV14 with TRBJ2-7; D might be TRBD2 (5 bases). The CDR3 length is 15 residues. Trimming removed 5 bases from V and 3 bases from J, with 17 bases in between. Germline CDR1 reads SGHDN; CDR2 reads FVKESK.

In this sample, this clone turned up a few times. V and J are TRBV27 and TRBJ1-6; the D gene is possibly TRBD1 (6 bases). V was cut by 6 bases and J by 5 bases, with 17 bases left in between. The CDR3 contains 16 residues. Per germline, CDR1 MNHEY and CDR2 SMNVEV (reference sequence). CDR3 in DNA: TGTGCCAGCAGAACAAACAGGGAAAGTAATAATTCACCCCTCCACTTT. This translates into CASRTNRESNNSPLHF.

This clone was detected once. CDR3 nucleotide sequence: TGTGCCAGCAGCTTGGAAACAGGGGGTAATAGCAATCAGCCCCAGCATTTT. This gives the protein CASSLETGGNSNQPQHF. The chain is built from TRBV5-5 and TRBJ1-5, with 8 bases fitting TRBD1. This CDR3 has 17 residues. Germline lookup yields CDR1 SGHKS and CDR2 YYEKEE (reference sequence). J gave up 0 bases and V 0 bases, and 5 bases lay outside the gene matches.

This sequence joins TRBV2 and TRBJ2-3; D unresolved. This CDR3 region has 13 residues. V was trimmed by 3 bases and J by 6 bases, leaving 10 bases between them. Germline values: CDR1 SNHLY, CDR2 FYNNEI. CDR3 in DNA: TGTGCCAGCAGTGAGGAGAGAACGGATACGCAGTATTTT. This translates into CASSEERTDTQYF.

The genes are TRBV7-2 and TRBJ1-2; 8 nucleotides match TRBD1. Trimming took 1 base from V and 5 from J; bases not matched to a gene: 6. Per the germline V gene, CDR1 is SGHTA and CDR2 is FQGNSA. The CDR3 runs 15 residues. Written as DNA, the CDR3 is TGTGCCAGCAGCTTAGGAAGAGGACAGGGTTATGGCTACACCTTC. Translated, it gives CASSLGRGQGYGYTF. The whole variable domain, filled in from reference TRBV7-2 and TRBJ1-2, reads GAGVSQSPSNKVTEKGKDVELRCDPISGHTALYWYRQSLGQGLEFLIYFQGNSAPDKSGLPSDRFSAERTGGSVSTLTIQRTQQEDSAVYLCASSLGRGQGYGYTFGSGTRLTVV.

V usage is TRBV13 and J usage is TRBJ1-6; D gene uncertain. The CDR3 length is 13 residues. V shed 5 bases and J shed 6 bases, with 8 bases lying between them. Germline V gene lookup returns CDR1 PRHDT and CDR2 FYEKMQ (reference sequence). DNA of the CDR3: TGTGCCAGCAGCCCCGGAGGTAATTCACCCCTCCACTTT. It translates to CASSPGGNSPLHF.

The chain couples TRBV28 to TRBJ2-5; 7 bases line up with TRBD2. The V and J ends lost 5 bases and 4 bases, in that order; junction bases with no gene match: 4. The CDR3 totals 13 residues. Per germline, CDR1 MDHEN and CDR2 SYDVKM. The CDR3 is CASSLGGRETQYF. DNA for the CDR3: TGTGCCAGCAGTCTTGGCGGGAGAGAGACCCAGTACTTC.

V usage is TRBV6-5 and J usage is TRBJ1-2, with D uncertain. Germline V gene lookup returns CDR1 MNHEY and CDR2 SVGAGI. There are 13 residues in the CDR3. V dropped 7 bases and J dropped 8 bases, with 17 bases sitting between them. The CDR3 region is CASTQWEGTGYTF. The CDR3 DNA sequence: TGTGCCAGCACCCAGTGGGAGGGTACGGGCTACACCTTC.

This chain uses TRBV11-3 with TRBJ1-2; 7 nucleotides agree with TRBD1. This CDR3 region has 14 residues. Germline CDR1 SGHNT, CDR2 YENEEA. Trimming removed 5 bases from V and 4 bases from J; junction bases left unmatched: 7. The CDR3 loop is CASSVGTDLYGYTF. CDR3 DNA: TGTGCCAGCAGCGTAGGGACAGATCTCTATGGCTACACCTTC.

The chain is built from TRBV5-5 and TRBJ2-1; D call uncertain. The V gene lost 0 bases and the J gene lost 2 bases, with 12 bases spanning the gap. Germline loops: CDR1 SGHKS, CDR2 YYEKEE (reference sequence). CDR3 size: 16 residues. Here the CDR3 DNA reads TGTGCCAGCAGCTTGGAAGCCCTTCCTACCTACAATGAGCAGTTCTTC. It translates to CASSLEALPTYNEQFF.

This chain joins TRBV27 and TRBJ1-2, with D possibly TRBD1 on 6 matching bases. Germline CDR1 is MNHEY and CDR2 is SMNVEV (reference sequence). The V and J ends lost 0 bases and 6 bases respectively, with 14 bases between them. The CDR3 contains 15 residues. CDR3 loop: CASSLSPRGINGYTF. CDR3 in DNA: TGTGCCAGCAGTTTATCACCAAGGGGGATCAATGGCTACACCTTC.

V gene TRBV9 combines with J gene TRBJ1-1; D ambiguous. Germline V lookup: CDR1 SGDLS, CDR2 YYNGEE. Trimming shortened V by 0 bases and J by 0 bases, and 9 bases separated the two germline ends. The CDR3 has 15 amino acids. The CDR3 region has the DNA TGTGCCAGCAGCGTAGGGTACAGTTTGAACACTGAAGCTTTCTTT. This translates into CASSVGYSLNTEAFF.

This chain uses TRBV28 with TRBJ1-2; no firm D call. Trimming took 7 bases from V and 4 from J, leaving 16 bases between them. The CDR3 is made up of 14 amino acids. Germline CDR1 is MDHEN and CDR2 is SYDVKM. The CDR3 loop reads CASTVHVQTYGYTF. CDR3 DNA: TGTGCCAGCACTGTTCACGTACAGACCTATGGCTACACCTTC.